The T cell receptor (beta chain) under discussion was sequenced for a study of vaccination effects on CD4 cells after COVID-19. Study in general: Before sequencing took place, the ViraFEST assay used viral peptide pools to expand antigen-specific CD4+ T cells.

Trimming stripped 0 bases from V and 15 bases from J, with 12 bases between. Germline lookup yields CDR1 LGHDT and CDR2 YNNKEL (reference sequence). The CDR3 sequence is 12 residues long. General study results and limits: Vaccine- and infection-induced clones showed marked clonal contraction late following vaccination.

Data came from immunoSEQ multiplex PCR; TCRdb stores just in-frame clones and leaves some out. The table includes 50,000 to 75,000 clones, 55% to 75% detected once. As to this clone: Its antigen remains unidentified.

Scientists isolated CD4+ T cells after a roughly ten-day culture period ended. V and J are TRBV3-1 (or the pseudogene TRBV3-2) and TRBJ2-1; D is unresolved. The sample was CD4+ T cells from PBMCs cultured without peptide, taken before COVID-19 vaccination. The source is a human donor who had a prior SARS-CoV-2 infection. This chain's CDR3 is CASSQDKRPLFF. For the CDR3, the DNA is TGTGCCAGCAGCCAAGATAAGCGACCTCTGTTCTTC.